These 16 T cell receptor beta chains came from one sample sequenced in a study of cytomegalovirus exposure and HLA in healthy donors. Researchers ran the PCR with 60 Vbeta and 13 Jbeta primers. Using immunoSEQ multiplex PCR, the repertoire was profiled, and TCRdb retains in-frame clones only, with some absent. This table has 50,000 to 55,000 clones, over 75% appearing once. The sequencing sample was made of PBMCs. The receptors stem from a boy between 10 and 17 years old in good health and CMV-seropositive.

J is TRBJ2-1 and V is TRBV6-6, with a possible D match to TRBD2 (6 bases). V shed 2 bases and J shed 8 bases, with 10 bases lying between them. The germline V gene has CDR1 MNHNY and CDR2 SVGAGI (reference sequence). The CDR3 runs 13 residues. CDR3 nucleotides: TGTGCCAGCAGTTACCGGTGGGAGGATGAGCAGTTCTTC. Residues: CASSYRWEDEQFF.

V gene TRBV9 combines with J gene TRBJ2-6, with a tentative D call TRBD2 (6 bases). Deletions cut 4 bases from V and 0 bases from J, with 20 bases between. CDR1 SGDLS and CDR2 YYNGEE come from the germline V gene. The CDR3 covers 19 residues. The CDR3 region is CASSPRQPPGVSGANVLTF. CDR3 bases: TGTGCCAGCAGCCCCCGACAGCCCCCGGGAGTCTCTGGGGCCAACGTCCTGACTTTC.

The CDR3 sequence is CASSPLVSSYNEQFF. The CDR3 region has the DNA TGTGCCAGCTCACCGCTAGTCTCCTCCTACAATGAGCAGTTCTTC. The chain has TRBV18 and TRBJ2-1, with D unresolved. Germline CDR1 KGHSH, CDR2 LQKENI. Trimming took off 3 bases at V and 0 bases at J, with 9 bases between the two ends. CDR3 length: 15 amino acids. The complete variable domain, with remaining parts taken from reference TRBV18 and TRBJ2-1, reads NAGVMQNPRHLVRRRGQEARLRCSPMKGHSHVYWYRQLPEEGLKFMVYLQKENIIDESGMPKERFSAEFPKEGPSILRIQQVVRGDSAAYFCASSPLVSSYNEQFFGPGTRLTVL.

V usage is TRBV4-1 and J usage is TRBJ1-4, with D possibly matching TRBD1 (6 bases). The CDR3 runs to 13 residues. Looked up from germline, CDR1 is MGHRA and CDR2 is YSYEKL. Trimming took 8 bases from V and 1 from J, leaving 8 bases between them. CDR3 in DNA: TGCGCCAGCGGGACACGAACTAATGAAAAACTGTTTTTT. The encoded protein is CASGTRTNEKLFF.

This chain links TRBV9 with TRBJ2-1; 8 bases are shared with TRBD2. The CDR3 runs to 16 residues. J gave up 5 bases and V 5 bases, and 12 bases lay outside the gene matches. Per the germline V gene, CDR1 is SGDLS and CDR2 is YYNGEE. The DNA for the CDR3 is TGTGCCAGCAGAGACGAGGCGGGGGGCCGGAACAATGAGCAGTTCTTC. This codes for CASRDEAGGRNNEQFF.

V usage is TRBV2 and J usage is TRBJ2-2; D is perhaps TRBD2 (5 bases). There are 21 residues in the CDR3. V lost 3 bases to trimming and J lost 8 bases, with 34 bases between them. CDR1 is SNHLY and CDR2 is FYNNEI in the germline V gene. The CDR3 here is CASSDARWETTPTLKRGELFF. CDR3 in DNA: TGTGCCAGCAGTGACGCTCGATGGGAGACGACTCCCACCTTGAAAAGGGGGGAGCTGTTTTTT.

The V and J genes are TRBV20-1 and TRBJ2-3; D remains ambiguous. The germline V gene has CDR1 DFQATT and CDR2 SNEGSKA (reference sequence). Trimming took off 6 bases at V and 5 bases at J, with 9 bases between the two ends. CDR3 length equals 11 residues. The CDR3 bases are TGCAGTGCCGTATCGCGAGATACGCAGTATTTT. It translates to CSAVSRDTQYF.

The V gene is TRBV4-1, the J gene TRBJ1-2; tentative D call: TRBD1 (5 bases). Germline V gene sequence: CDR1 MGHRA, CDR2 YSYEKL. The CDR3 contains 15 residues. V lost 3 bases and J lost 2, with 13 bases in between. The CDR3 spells CASSHPPRVNYGYTF. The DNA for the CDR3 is TGCGCCAGCAGCCATCCCCCCAGGGTGAACTATGGCTACACCTTC.

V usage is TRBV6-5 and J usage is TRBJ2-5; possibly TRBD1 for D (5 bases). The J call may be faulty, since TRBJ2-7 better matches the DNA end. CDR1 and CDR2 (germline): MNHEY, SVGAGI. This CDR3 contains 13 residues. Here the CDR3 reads CASIEPGSYEQYF. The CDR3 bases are TGTGCCAGCATCGAGCCAGGGTCCTACGAGCAGTACTTC.

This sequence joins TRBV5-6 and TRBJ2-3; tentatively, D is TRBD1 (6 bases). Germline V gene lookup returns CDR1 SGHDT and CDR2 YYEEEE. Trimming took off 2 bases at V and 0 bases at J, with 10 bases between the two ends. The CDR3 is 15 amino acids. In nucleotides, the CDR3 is TGTGCCAGCAGCTTCGACAGGTCTAGCACAGATACGCAGTATTTT. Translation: CASSFDRSSTDTQYF.

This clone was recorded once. The CDR3 here is CASSVVQNPDTQYF. The CDR3 DNA sequence: TGTGCCAGCAGTGTGGTCCAGAATCCAGATACGCAGTATTTT. The chain links TRBV6-1 to TRBJ2-3; D gene uncertain. V was clipped by 4 bases and J by 4 bases, with 12 bases between them. Germline loops: CDR1 MNHNS, CDR2 SASEGT. CDR3 length: 14 amino acids.

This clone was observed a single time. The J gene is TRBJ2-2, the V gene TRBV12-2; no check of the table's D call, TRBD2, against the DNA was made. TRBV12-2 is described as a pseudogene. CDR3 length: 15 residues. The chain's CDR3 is CASRHRGSNTGELFF. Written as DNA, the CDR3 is TGTGCAAGTCGCCACCGGGGGTCCAACACCGGGGAGCTGTTTTTT.

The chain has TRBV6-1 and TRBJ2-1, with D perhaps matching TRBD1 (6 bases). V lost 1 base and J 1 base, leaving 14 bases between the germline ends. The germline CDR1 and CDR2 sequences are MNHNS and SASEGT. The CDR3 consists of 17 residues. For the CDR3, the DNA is TGTGCCAGCAGTGAAGTTCCAGCAGGGGCTTCCTACAATGAGCAGTTCTTC. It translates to CASSEVPAGASYNEQFF.

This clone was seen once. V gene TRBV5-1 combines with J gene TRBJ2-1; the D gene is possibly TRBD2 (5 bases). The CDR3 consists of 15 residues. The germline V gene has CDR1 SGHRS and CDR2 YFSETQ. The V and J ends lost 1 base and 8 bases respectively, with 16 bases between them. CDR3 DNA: TGCGCCAGCAGCTTGTCGGGGTACACTTGGGATGAGCAGTTCTTC. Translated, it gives CASSLSGYTWDEQFF.

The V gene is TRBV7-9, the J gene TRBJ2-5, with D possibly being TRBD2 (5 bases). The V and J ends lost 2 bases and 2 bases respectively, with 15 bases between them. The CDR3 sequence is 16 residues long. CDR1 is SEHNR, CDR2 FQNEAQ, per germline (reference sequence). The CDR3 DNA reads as TGTGCCAGCAGCTTATCGGGGTGGCCGGGTCAAGAGACCCAGTACTTC. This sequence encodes CASSLSGWPGQETQYF.

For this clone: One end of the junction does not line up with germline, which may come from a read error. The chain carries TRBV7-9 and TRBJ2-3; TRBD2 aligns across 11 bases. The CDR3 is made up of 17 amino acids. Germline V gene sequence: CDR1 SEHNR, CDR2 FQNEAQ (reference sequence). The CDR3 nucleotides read TGTTCCAGCAGCTCGATCTTGACTAGCGGGGACACAGATACGCAGTATTTT. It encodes CSSSSILTSGDTDTQYF.